A single sample is the source of the 4 T cell receptor beta chains below, sequenced in a study of PD-1 blockade in classical Hodgkin lymphoma. Every patient had relapsed following autologous stem cell transplantation, and cohorts differed in brentuximab vedotin exposure. The data were produced by immunoSEQ multiplex PCR, yet TCRdb's version contains in-frame clones alone and is incomplete. The data hold approximately 15,000 clones, with more than 75% observed a single time. The source material was peripheral blood mononuclear cells (PBMCs), sampled at baseline. The receptors stem from a human donor with classical Hodgkin lymphoma.

This clone was seen a single time. J is TRBJ1-1 and V is TRBV19; 7 bases are a match to TRBD1. Per the germline V gene, CDR1 is LNHDA and CDR2 is SQIVND (reference sequence). This CDR3 is 15 amino acids long. V trimming: 6 bases; J trimming: 3 bases; junction bases outside the gene matches: 10. In DNA, the CDR3 is TGTGCCAGTAGCAACAGGGGAAGTTTGGACACTGAAGCTTTCTTT. Its protein is CASSNRGSLDTEAFF.

This chain connects TRBV5-1 to TRBJ1-2; D is uncertain. This CDR3 is built from 12 residues. Germline V gives CDR1 SGHRS, CDR2 YFSETQ. Trimming cost V 2 bases and J 8 bases, with 10 bases left between them. Written as DNA, the CDR3 is TGCGCCAGCAGCTTTGGAAATTCCGGCTACACCTTC. Translation gives CASSFGNSGYTF.

V is TRBV4-2 and J is TRBJ1-4; 7 positions agree with TRBD1. This CDR3 is 15 amino acids long. V was clipped by 5 bases and J by 3 bases; unmatched bases: 6. Per the germline V gene, CDR1 is LGHNA and CDR2 is YNFKEQ. Here the CDR3 reads CASSFRDRANEKLFF. The CDR3, as DNA: TGTGCCAGCAGCTTCCGGGACAGAGCTAATGAAAAACTGTTTTTT.

This sequence joins TRBV19 and TRBJ1-1; D not resolved. The germline V and J ends were trimmed by 1 base and 0 bases, with 12 bases remaining between them. This CDR3 contains 16 residues. Germline CDR1 and CDR2: LNHDA and SQIVND (reference sequence). The CDR3 DNA is TGTGCCAGTAGTATAGGGGAAGCCCTATTGAACACTGAAGCTTTCTTT. Residues: CASSIGEALLNTEAFF.